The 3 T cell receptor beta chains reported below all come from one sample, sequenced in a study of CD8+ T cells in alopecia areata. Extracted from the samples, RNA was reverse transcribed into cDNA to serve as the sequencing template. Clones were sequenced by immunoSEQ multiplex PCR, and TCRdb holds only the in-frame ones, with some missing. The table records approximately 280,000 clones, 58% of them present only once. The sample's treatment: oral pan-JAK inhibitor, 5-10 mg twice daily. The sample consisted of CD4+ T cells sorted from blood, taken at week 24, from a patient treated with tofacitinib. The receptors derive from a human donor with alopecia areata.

The CDR3 nucleotides read TGCAGTGTGGGACTTTCCTACGAGCAGTACTTC. Amino acids: CSVGLSYEQYF. The J gene is TRBJ2-7, the V gene TRBV20-1; D is perhaps TRBD2 (6 bases). V lost 7 bases to trimming and J lost 1 base, with 8 bases between them. This CDR3 has 11 residues. CDR1 and CDR2 (germline): DFQATT, SNEGSKA (reference sequence).

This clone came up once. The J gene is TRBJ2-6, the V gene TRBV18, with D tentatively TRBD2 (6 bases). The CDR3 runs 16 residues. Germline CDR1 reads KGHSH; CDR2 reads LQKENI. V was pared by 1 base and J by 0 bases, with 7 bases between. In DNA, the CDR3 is TGTGCCAGCTCACCACGGGGGGACTCTGGGGCCAACGTCCTGACTTTC. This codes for CASSPRGDSGANVLTF.

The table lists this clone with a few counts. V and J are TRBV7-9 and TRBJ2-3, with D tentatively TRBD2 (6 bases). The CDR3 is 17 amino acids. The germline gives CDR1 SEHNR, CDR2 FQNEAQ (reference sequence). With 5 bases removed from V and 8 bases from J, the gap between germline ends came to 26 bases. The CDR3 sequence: CASSDSIRGDPLGTQYF. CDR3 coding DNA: TGTGCCAGCAGCGACAGCATCCGCGGGGATCCTTTAGGTACGCAGTATTTT.